These 4 T cell receptor beta chains were all obtained from the same sample, sequenced in a study of STAT5B mutations in CD4+ large granular lymphocyte leukemia. Repertoires were generated with immunoSEQ multiplex PCR, while TCRdb's copy carries only in-frame clones and drops some. The data contain about 19,000 clones, roughly 80% of them singletons. Source material: CD4+ T cells from blood buffy coats. These receptor sequences come from a human donor in good health.

J is TRBJ2-1 and V is TRBV28; no clear D gene. The CDR3 contains 12 residues. Trimming removed 6 bases at V and 7 bases at J, with 10 bases between. Germline CDR1 MDHEN, CDR2 SYDVKM. The CDR3 DNA follows: TGTGCCAGCAGCCTAACAAGGAATGAGCAGTTCTTC. Its translation: CASSLTRNEQFF. The variable domain in full, with the rest retrieved from reference TRBV28 and TRBJ2-1, is DVKVTQSSRYLVKRTGEKVFLECVQDMDHENMFWYRQDPGLGLRLIYFSYDVKMKEKGDIPEGYSVSREKKERFSLILESASTNQTSMYLCASSLTRNEQFFGPGTRLTVL.

The chain joins TRBV7-2 to TRBJ2-1, with TRBD2 identical over 9 bases. Per germline, CDR1 SGHTA and CDR2 FQGNSA. The trim removed 5 bases at V and 4 bases at J, leaving 6 bases unmatched. The CDR3 has 15 residues. CDR3 region: CASSVSGSGYNEQFF. The CDR3 DNA reads as TGTGCCAGCAGCGTTAGCGGGAGTGGGTACAATGAGCAGTTCTTC.

The chain uses TRBV19 and TRBJ1-1; TRBD1 is a possible D gene (5 bases). This CDR3 has 16 amino acids. V lost 1 base and J 0 bases, leaving 12 bases between the germline ends. Per germline, CDR1 LNHDA and CDR2 SQIVND (reference sequence). The CDR3 nucleotides are TGTGCCAGTAGTATAGGCAGGGACTCGGTGAACACTGAAGCTTTCTTT. It specifies CASSIGRDSVNTEAFF. The full variable domain, completed using reference TRBV19 and TRBJ1-1, is DGGITQSPKYLFRKEGQNVTLSCEQNLNHDAMYWYRQDPGQGLRLIYYSQIVNDFQKGDIAEGYSVSREKKESFPLTVTSAQKNPTAFYLCASSIGRDSVNTEAFFGQGTRLTVV.

V and J are TRBV7-9 and TRBJ2-1; D tentatively fits TRBD1 or TRBD2 (5 bases each). The CDR3 is 14 amino acids. Between the trimmed V and J ends, which lost 5 bases and 10 bases, there was a span of 18 bases. Germline CDR1 is SEHNR and CDR2 is FQNEAQ (reference sequence). Written as DNA, the CDR3 is TGTGCCAGCAGCAGCGACGGGGCAAAGCTGGAGCAGTTCTTC. This sequence encodes CASSSDGAKLEQFF.